The entry below gives a single TCR beta chain sequence along with its context. Original methodology: Reference gene primer amplification gave estimated nucleated cell counts. Assay: immunoSEQ multiplex PCR; the TCRdb copy retains only in-frame clones and omits some. V, J and clone size derive from that table, while D and trimming were established from the DNA sequence. This sample yields more than 150,000 clones, of which around 85% are seen a single time; around 2.5% belongs to the top ten. These data are taken from a study of blood T cell repertoires in COVID-19. Study information: Specimens from acute and convalescent COVID-19 originated in the United States, Italy and Spain. T cells, B-cell-depleted T cells, or PBMCs provided the cDNA or gDNA that served as material.

The CDR3 is 13 amino acids. From germline, CDR1 is SGHRS and CDR2 YFSETQ. Trimming took 5 bases from V and 5 from J; bases not matched to a gene: 3. The sequencing input was peripheral blood. V is TRBV5-1 and J is TRBJ2-5; 10 bases line up with TRBD2. This clonotype was sampled from a woman between 70 and 85 years old with acute or convalescent COVID-19. CDR3 residues: CASSGTSEETQYF. The CDR3 DNA reads TGCGCCAGCAGTGGGACTAGCGAGGAGACCCAGTACTTC.